This passage covers 26 T cell receptor beta chains from one sample sequenced in a study of blood T cell repertoires in COVID-19. Method: immunoSEQ multiplex PCR; TCRdb's copy keeps in-frame clones and lacks some. The table includes 150,000 to 200,000 clones, about 88% detected once. The sample was PBMCs or T cells enriched from blood (not recorded which). These receptors all come from a young woman who had recovered from COVID-19.

This chain connects TRBV5-1 to TRBJ2-1; 7 positions agree with TRBD1. Germline CDR1 SGHRS, CDR2 YFSETQ. The CDR3 spans 15 residues. The junction had 6 bases not matched to a gene; V was cut back by 4 bases and J by 2 bases. This chain's CDR3 is CASSPETGAYNEQFF. DNA for the CDR3: TGCGCCAGCAGCCCCGAAACAGGGGCCTACAATGAGCAGTTCTTC. Supplemented by reference TRBV5-1 and TRBJ2-1, the full variable domain reads KAGVTQTPRYLIKTRGQQVTLSCSPISGHRSVSWYQQTPGQGLQFLFEYFSETQRNKGNFPGRFSGRQFSNSRSEMNVSTLELGDSALYLCASSPETGAYNEQFFGPGTRLTVL.

The chain is built from TRBV9 and TRBJ1-4; TRBD1 aligns across 9 bases. CDR3 size: 16 residues. Germline V gives CDR1 SGDLS, CDR2 YYNGEE. The V segment lost 2 bases and the J segment 0 bases; nucleotides outside the gene matches: 2. In DNA, the CDR3 is TGTGCCAGCAGCGTTCGGACAGGGGCAACTAATGAAAAACTGTTTTTT. It translates to CASSVRTGATNEKLFF.

The genes are TRBV27 and TRBJ2-7, with D perhaps TRBD2 (6 bases). V was trimmed by 9 bases and J by 1 base, leaving 7 bases between them. The CDR3 sequence is 11 residues long. CDR1 MNHEY and CDR2 SMNVEV come from the germline V gene (reference sequence). CDR3 amino acids: CAREGSYEQYF. DNA for the CDR3: TGTGCCAGGGAGGGTTCCTACGAGCAGTACTTC.

The chain recombines TRBV27 with TRBJ2-1; 8 positions match TRBD2. Germline V gene data show CDR1 as MNHEY and CDR2 as SMNVEV (reference sequence). The length of the CDR3 is 21 residues. V was pared by 7 bases and J by 9 bases, with 32 bases of the junction left unmatched. The CDR3 sequence is CASTSRQDGLAVGRGHREQFF. The DNA for the CDR3 is TGTGCCAGCACTTCACGACAGGACGGACTAGCAGTGGGGAGGGGCCATCGTGAGCAGTTCTTC.

The chain employs TRBV14 and TRBJ1-5; 9 bases align to TRBD1. The CDR3 spans 16 residues. In germline, CDR1 is SGHDN, CDR2 FVKESK. Trimming removed 1 base from V and 9 bases from J; junction bases left unmatched: 10. CDR3 DNA sequence: TGTGCCAGCAGCCAAGGTAGGGGACAGGGCGACGGGCCCCAGCATTTT. Encoded protein: CASSQGRGQGDGPQHF. The full variable domain, with the rest looked up from reference TRBV14 and TRBJ1-5, is EAGVTQFPSHSVIEKGQTVTLRCDPISGHDNLYWYRRVMGKEIKFLLHFVKESKQDESGMPNNRFLAERTGGTYSTLKVQPAELEDSGVYFCASSQGRGQGDGPQHFGDGTRLSIL.

The chain joins TRBV2 to TRBJ2-3; 9 bases map to TRBD2. After removal of 10 bases from V and 1 base from J, the junction contained 9 bases not matched to a gene. Germline CDR1 and CDR2: SNHLY and FYNNEI. The CDR3 runs 15 residues. The CDR3 loop reads CAITFRTSGTDTQYF. For the CDR3, the DNA is TGTGCCATCACCTTTAGGACTAGCGGCACAGATACGCAGTATTTT. The whole variable domain, filled in from reference TRBV2 and TRBJ2-3, reads EPEVTQTPSHQVTQMGQEVILRCVPISNHLYFYWYRQILGQKVEFLVSFYNNEISEKSEIFDDQFSVERPDGSNFTLKIRSTKLEDSAMYFCAITFRTSGTDTQYFGPGTRLTVL.

This chain joins TRBV4-3 and TRBJ1-4; D is ambiguous. Between the trimmed V and J ends, which lost 1 base and 4 bases, there was a span of 7 bases. The CDR3 sequence is 14 residues long. Per germline, CDR1 LGHNA and CDR2 YSLEER. The CDR3 region has the DNA TGCGCCAGCAGCCAAGCCAGATTTAATGAAAAACTGTTTTTT. Its translation: CASSQARFNEKLFF.

The chain uses TRBV11-3 and TRBJ2-1, with 8 bases matching TRBD1. CDR3 size: 13 residues. The V gene end was trimmed by 4 bases and the J gene end by 8 bases; junction bases not matched to a gene: 4. CDR1 is SGHNT, CDR2 YENEEA, per germline. CDR3 coding DNA: TGTGCCAGCAGCTATAGGACAGGGCATGAGCAGTTCTTC. It encodes CASSYRTGHEQFF.

CDR3 sequence reads: CASSLGHIYEQYF. The DNA for the CDR3 is TGTGCCAGCAGCTTAGGACATATTTACGAGCAGTACTTC. The J gene is TRBJ2-7, the V gene TRBV3-1 (or the pseudogene TRBV3-2); weak D call: TRBD1 (5 bases). V shed 5 bases and J shed 4 bases, with 12 bases lying between them. The CDR3 totals 13 residues. Looked up from germline, CDR1 is LGHDT and CDR2 is YNNKEL (reference sequence).

This clone was counted a single time. V is TRBV7-9 and J is TRBJ2-5; 11 bases match TRBD2. Per the germline V gene, CDR1 is SEHNR and CDR2 is FQNEAQ (reference sequence). CDR3 length: 14 residues. With V trimmed by 5 bases and J by 4 bases, 3 bases remained unmatched. CDR3 DNA: TGTGCCAGCAGCCCTACTAGCGGGAGAGAGACCCAGTACTTC. Amino acid sequence: CASSPTSGRETQYF.

The rearrangement links TRBV2 to TRBJ1-6; possibly TRBD1 for D (5 bases). Trimming removed 10 bases from V and 10 bases from J, with 14 bases in between. This CDR3 is built from 12 residues. CDR1 is SNHLY, CDR2 FYNNEI, per germline. The CDR3 DNA sequence: TGTGCCACCCTCGGGGGTTACTCACCCCTCCACTTT. This gives the protein CATLGGYSPLHF.

The chain uses TRBV9 and TRBJ2-7, with TRBD2 matching 12 bases. The V segment lost 3 bases and the J segment 12 bases; nucleotides outside the gene matches: 10. The CDR3 has 14 residues. Germline V gene sequence: CDR1 SGDLS, CDR2 YYNGEE. CDR3: CASSAASGRAKRYF. CDR3 bases: TGTGCCAGCAGCGCGGCTAGCGGGAGGGCGAAGCGGTACTTC.

The rearrangement joins TRBV4-1 to TRBJ2-5; D is unresolved. V shed 1 base and J shed 2 bases, with 5 bases lying between them. Per germline, CDR1 MGHRA and CDR2 YSYEKL. CDR3 length equals 13 residues. The CDR3: CASSQVVQETQYF. The CDR3 DNA reads TGCGCCAGCAGCCAAGTAGTACAAGAGACCCAGTACTTC.

The chain joins TRBV7-9 to TRBJ1-1; perhaps TRBD1 as D (6 bases). V was clipped by 8 bases and J by 3 bases, with 16 bases between them. The CDR3 totals 14 residues. Germline lookup yields CDR1 SEHNR and CDR2 FQNEAQ (reference sequence). Here the CDR3 DNA reads TGTGCCAGCTCCATCGGCCACAGGGACACTGAAGCTTTCTTT. Its translation: CASSIGHRDTEAFF.

The rearrangement joins TRBV9 to TRBJ2-7; 7 bases fit TRBD2. This CDR3 has 15 residues. V lost 2 bases and J lost 2; bases outside the gene matches: 7. From germline, CDR1 is SGDLS and CDR2 YYNGEE. Written as DNA, the CDR3 is TGTGCCAGCAGCGTGGCCACTAGCGCTACCTACGAGCAGTACTTC. Amino acids: CASSVATSATYEQYF. Full variable domain (outside the CDR3, taken from reference TRBV9 and TRBJ2-7): DSGVTQTPKHLITATGQRVTLRCSPRSGDLSVYWYQQSLDQGLQFLIQYYNGEERAKGNILERFSAQQFPDLHSELNLSSLELGDSALYFCASSVATSATYEQYFGPGTRLTVT.

This chain uses TRBV3-1 (or the pseudogene TRBV3-2) with TRBJ2-6, with D uncertain. Trimming took 4 bases from V and 3 from J, leaving 4 bases between them. Germline V gene lookup returns CDR1 LGHDT and CDR2 YNNKEL (reference sequence). The CDR3 loop spans 13 amino acids. The CDR3 DNA sequence: TGTGCCAGCAGCCTCCTTGGGGCCAACGTCCTGACTTTC. This sequence encodes CASSLLGANVLTF.

The chain carries TRBV5-8 and TRBJ2-1; perhaps TRBD2 as D (5 bases). The V and J ends lost 6 bases and 2 bases respectively, with 21 bases between them. Germline V CDR1 and CDR2: SGHTS, YDEGEE. The CDR3 is 17 residues long. The CDR3 region is CASTHGELGSAYNEQFF. CDR3 nucleotides: TGTGCCAGCACCCACGGGGAGCTTGGTTCGGCCTACAATGAGCAGTTCTTC.

V is TRBV19 and J is TRBJ1-1, with 9 bases that match TRBD1. There are 13 residues in the CDR3. Trimming removed 5 bases from V and 7 bases from J; junction bases left unmatched: 5. The V gene's germline CDR1 is LNHDA and CDR2 SQIVND (reference sequence). The chain's CDR3 is CASSVTGGGEAFF. In nucleotides, the CDR3 is TGTGCCAGTAGTGTAACAGGGGGCGGTGAAGCTTTCTTT. The whole variable domain, filled in from reference TRBV19 and TRBJ1-1, reads DGGITQSPKYLFRKEGQNVTLSCEQNLNHDAMYWYRQDPGQGLRLIYYSQIVNDFQKGDIAEGYSVSREKKESFPLTVTSAQKNPTAFYLCASSVTGGGEAFFGQGTRLTVV.

V gene TRBV7-2 combines with J gene TRBJ2-7; TRBD2 matches at 11 bases. CDR3 length: 15 amino acids. Germline CDR1 SGHTA, CDR2 FQGNSA. V gave up 4 bases and J gave up 4 bases; unmatched junction bases: 6. The CDR3 nucleotides are TGTGCCAGCAGCTACTTAGCGGGAGGGCCTTACGAGCAGTACTTC. Its translation is CASSYLAGGPYEQYF.

This chain connects TRBV27 to TRBJ2-1; 10 positions agree with TRBD2. The germline V gene has CDR1 MNHEY and CDR2 SMNVEV (reference sequence). This CDR3 spans 17 amino acids. Trimming removed 3 bases from V and 8 bases from J; junction bases left unmatched: 13. CDR3 amino acids: CASSFRFASGSFYEQFF. The CDR3 nucleotides are TGTGCCAGCAGTTTCAGGTTTGCTAGCGGGAGTTTTTATGAGCAGTTCTTC.

This chain uses TRBV9 with TRBJ2-2; D is perhaps TRBD2 (7 bases). Germline V CDR1 and CDR2: SGDLS, YYNGEE. The CDR3 spans 15 residues. Trimming pared 7 bases from V and 4 bases from J, leaving 17 bases between. The CDR3: CASRLGGAGTGELFF. CDR3 DNA: TGTGCCAGCCGATTGGGGGGGGCGGGCACCGGGGAGCTGTTTTTT.

The chain joins TRBV10-1 to TRBJ2-5; the D gene is possibly TRBD2 (6 bases). V was clipped by 3 bases and J by 1 base, with 9 bases between them. CDR3 size: 14 residues. Germline lookup yields CDR1 WNHNN and CDR2 SYGVQD (reference sequence). CDR3 sequence reads: CASSDGGPQETQYF. CDR3 DNA: TGCGCCAGCAGTGATGGAGGGCCCCAAGAGACCCAGTACTTC.

J is TRBJ2-7 and V is TRBV15; 8 positions match TRBD2. CDR1 and CDR2 (germline): LNHNV, YYDKDF (reference sequence). The trim removed 7 bases at V and 3 bases at J, leaving 11 bases unmatched. CDR3 length equals 15 residues. CDR3 in DNA: TGTGCCACCACGAGCGGGGGTCGGGAGGGCTACGAGCAGTACTTC. Amino acid sequence: CATTSGGREGYEQYF.

The V call is TRBV11-2, the J call TRBJ2-7, with D perhaps matching TRBD2 (5 bases). V lost 4 bases and J lost 5, with 21 bases in between. CDR3 length: 16 residues. Per the germline V gene, CDR1 is SGHAT and CDR2 is FQNNGV. This chain's CDR3 is CASSSQDSPRRNEQYF. The CDR3 nucleotides read TGTGCCAGCAGCTCTCAGGACTCTCCACGCAGAAACGAGCAGTACTTC.

V usage is TRBV5-6 and J usage is TRBJ2-5; D is unresolved. Germline assignment: CDR1 SGHDT and CDR2 YYEEEE. V was clipped by 4 bases and J by 2 bases, with 15 bases between them. The CDR3 totals 15 residues. This chain's CDR3 is CASSPYVGRQETQYF. The CDR3 DNA is TGTGCCAGCAGCCCTTATGTGGGCAGGCAAGAGACCCAGTACTTC. The entire variable domain, with the rest obtained from reference TRBV5-6 and TRBJ2-5, is as follows: DAGVTQSPTHLIKTRGQQVTLRCSPKSGHDTVSWYQQALGQGPQFIFQYYEEEERQRGNFPDRFSGHQFPNYSSELNVNALLLGDSALYLCASSPYVGRQETQYFGPGTRLLVL.

The table lists this clone with a count of one. The chain joins TRBV29-1 to TRBJ1-3; D is undetermined. Trimming cost V 0 bases and J 0 bases, with 9 bases left between them. Germline V gene sequence: CDR1 SQVTM, CDR2 ANQGSEA. There are 15 residues in the CDR3. The CDR3 sequence: CSVEDGRNSGNTIYF. In DNA, the CDR3 is TGCAGCGTTGAAGACGGGAGAAACTCTGGAAACACCATATATTTT.